This TCR beta chain was identified during a study of T cell responses to AZD1222 COVID-19 vaccine. General observations from the study: Donors in the cohort were predominantly white British and more often female, and clonal diversity was possibly underestimated. Repertoire samples came only from after the peak T cell response.

The CDR3 totals 16 residues. Germline-derived CDR1 and CDR2 are MDHEN and SYDVKM. The V segment lost 5 bases and the J segment 3 bases; nucleotides outside the gene matches: 9. Concerning this clone: Its antigen remains unknown.

Only in-frame clones appear in the TCRdb table, and some are missing; sequencing was by immunoSEQ multiplex PCR. This table holds about 99,000 clones, 75% to 90% found once. This clonotype was obtained from an adult in good health. Specimen: peripheral blood, collected on day 0 of AZD1222 vaccination. The genes are TRBV28 and TRBJ2-2, with 7 bases fitting TRBD1. The CDR3 loop reads CASSQHRDSYTGELFF. CDR3 nucleotides: TGTGCCAGCAGTCAACACCGGGACAGTTACACCGGGGAGCTGTTTTTT.